This TCR beta chain came from a study of blood T cell repertoires in COVID-19. About the study: Material from acute and convalescent COVID-19 was sourced from the United States, Italy and Spain.

Authors' methods: Reference gene primer amplification in the assay estimated nucleated cell counts. TCRdb keeps only in-frame clones here, not all; method: immunoSEQ multiplex PCR. V and J calls plus clone size are reproduced from that table; the DNA served to infer D and trimming. There are fewer than 110,000 clones in the sample; around 88% occur only once, and roughly 3.5% lies in the top ten. The CDR3 loop spans 13 amino acids. Germline V gene lookup returns CDR1 SNHLY and CDR2 FYNNEI. V lost 10 bases and J 0 bases, leaving 12 bases between the germline ends. The clonotype originates from a human donor in a cohort sampled during active COVID-19. The specimen sequenced was peripheral blood. The chain couples TRBV2 to TRBJ1-2; D is possibly TRBD1 (6 bases). CDR3 in amino acids: CATTGQPNYGYTF. The CDR3 bases are TGTGCCACCACCGGACAGCCTAACTATGGCTACACCTTC.